A selection of T cell receptor beta chains follows, all from one sample in a study of blood T cell repertoires in COVID-19. Assay used: immunoSEQ multiplex PCR; TCRdb lists only in-frame clones, some missing. The table lists under 300,000 clones, roughly nine tenths of them singletons. The sample was peripheral blood. The receptors originated from a man aged 55 to 70 with acute or convalescent COVID-19. Both conserved end residues are part of each CDR3. The order of the fields is CDR3 protein, V gene.

CASSLRTGLLNTEAFF TRBV19
CASSPWTGGGGYGYTF TRBV19
CASSRLRIDSHSEAFF TRBV14
CASSFTSGRAGYNEQFF TRBV7-8
CASSLEPRGKSAGNTIYF TRBV5-1
CASSQETVVQETQYF TRBV3-1/TRBV3-2
CASSLRTGVTEAFF TRBV4-3
CASGLVFGRGHEQYF TRBV12-5
CASTPRGGDYGYTF TRBV7-9
CAWSVGQGENSPLHF TRBV30
CAEGGRGAYNEQFF TRBV25-1
CASRPGLAGLVEQFF TRBV28
CASSLRAGELNTEAFF TRBV27
CASSQDKLASNEQFF TRBV3-1/TRBV3-2
CASRRTGGELFF TRBV6-5
CASSPGSPKSPLHF TRBV18
CASSSRQENSPLHF TRBV9
CASSLGDRFSYNEQFF TRBV27
CASSDGTENQPQHF TRBV5-1
CATSDAGDGELFF TRBV24-1
CAWRARGQETQYF TRBV30
CSVETRASGFYNEQFF TRBV29-1
CASSRAVGGISYEQYF TRBV4-3
CASSPSTGLSGYTF TRBV7-9
CASSQISQGPPGNTIYF TRBV4-2
CASSSTGSTNTIYF TRBV5-5
CASSLGDTKEAFF TRBV11-3
CASSRSGGQESGYTF TRBV6-6
CASSLSSGRQEQYF TRBV5-4
CASSPWTGTYEQYF TRBV28
CASSPASGKSNQPQHF TRBV28
CASSQDRTGGLRPLHF TRBV4-2
CASSLAGNNEQFF TRBV5-1
CASSLDRRLAGAMNEQFF TRBV11-3
CASSTKGDQPQHF TRBV7-9
CASSPVAGGSYEQYF TRBV7-9
CASSLGTHNEQFF TRBV7-8
CASSGLAGPSYEQYF TRBV2
CASTRQGYGYTF TRBV6-5
CASSQGTQDYGYTF TRBV4-2
CSASLQGEWANEKLFF TRBV20-1
CASSVGGVRTGELFF TRBV9
CASSLSDRKYF TRBV7-2
CASSQEDNPPYGYTF TRBV4-3
CSVVETGSNQPQHF TRBV29-1
CASSPSLDRGFNQPQHF TRBV18
CATSRARGGAIVQPQHF TRBV15
CASTYSGRAYNEQFF TRBV2
CARKTGTEKLNQPQHF TRBV7-5
CASSIRGTSEQETQYF TRBV19
CASSATSGTGNTIYF TRBV9
CASSVGQGDQPQHF TRBV5-1
CASSQGGHEQYF TRBV6-5
CASSASDTQPQHF TRBV7-2
CASSQNVAGGPTDTQYF TRBV4-3
CASSQGGTSGSPSTDTQYF TRBV4-1
CASKTPAKERQTNEKLFF TRBV27
CAWSVERRNTEAFF TRBV30
CASSSPSLSGANVLTF TRBV28
CASSLGMGQGVSPLHF TRBV5-1